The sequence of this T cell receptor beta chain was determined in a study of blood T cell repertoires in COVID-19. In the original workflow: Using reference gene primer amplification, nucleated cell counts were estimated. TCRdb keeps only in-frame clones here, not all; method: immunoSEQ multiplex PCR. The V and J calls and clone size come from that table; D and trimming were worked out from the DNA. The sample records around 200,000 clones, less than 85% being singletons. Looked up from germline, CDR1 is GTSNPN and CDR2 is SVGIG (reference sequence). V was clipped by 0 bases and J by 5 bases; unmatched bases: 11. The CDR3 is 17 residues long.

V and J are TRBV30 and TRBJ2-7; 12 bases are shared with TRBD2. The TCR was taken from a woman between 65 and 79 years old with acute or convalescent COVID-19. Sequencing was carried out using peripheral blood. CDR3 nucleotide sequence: TGTGCCTGGAGTGTAAAAAGTGAAACTAGCGGGAGGCACGAGCAGTACTTC. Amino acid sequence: CAWSVKSETSGRHEQYF.